Listed here are 4 T cell receptor beta chains from one sample, sequenced in a study of patients and donors after allogeneic stem cell transplantation. Each CDR3 protein gets one entry after TCRdb re-called the RT-PCR reads with MiXCR. Among about 200,000 distinct CDR3 sequences listed, 41% were seen once. Sequencing was performed on blood, either unsorted or a sorted T cell fraction (not recorded which). These receptors all stem from a human donor who was either an allogeneic HSCT recipient or a stem cell or donor lymphocyte infusion donor (not recorded which). It is not recorded whose cells these are; they may come from a transplant donor.

This clonotype was observed many times. J is TRBJ1-2 and V is TRBV20-1; D unclear. The CDR3 is 14 residues long. V was clipped by 0 bases and J by 1 base, with 9 bases between them. Germline V lookup: CDR1 DFQATT, CDR2 SNEGSKA (reference sequence). This CDR3 is CSAREERNNYGYTF. The CDR3 DNA is TGCAGTGCTAGAGAGGAGAGGAATAACTATGGCTACACCTTC.

The chain combines TRBV6-2 or TRBV6-3 with TRBJ1-2; D not resolved. The CDR3 sequence is 15 residues long. Looked up from germline, CDR1 is MNHEY and CDR2 is SVGEGT. The V and J ends lost 4 bases and 3 bases respectively, with 15 bases between them. The chain's CDR3 is CASSSDFFEHYGYTF. CDR3 DNA sequence: TGTGCCAGCAGTTCCGACTTCTTTGAGCACTATGGCTACACCTTC.

This clonotype occurred a few times. The V gene is TRBV7-3, the J gene TRBJ2-3, with TRBD2 identical over 9 bases. Per germline, CDR1 SGHTA and CDR2 FQGTGA. This CDR3 is built from 15 residues. The trim removed 6 bases at V and 2 bases at J, leaving 6 bases unmatched. The CDR3 bases are TGTGCCAGCAGGGATAGCGGGAGACACACAGATACGCAGTATTTT. Translation gives CASRDSGRHTDTQYF.

The gene calls are TRBV2 and TRBJ1-2, with D uncertain. The CDR3 has 11 residues. Between the trimmed V and J ends, which lost 11 bases and 5 bases, there was a span of 12 bases. Germline CDR1 reads SNHLY; CDR2 reads FYNNEI. The CDR3 DNA sequence: TGTGCCTTACAGAGTTCTTATGGCTACACCTTC. Residues: CALQSSYGYTF.